Listed here are 18 T cell receptor beta chains from one sample, sequenced in a study of CD8 T cells in ankylosing spondylitis. General study points: Apparently characteristic of ankylosing spondylitis blood was a TCR beta motif (roughly eight highly homologous variants).

These TCRs are of unknown antigen specificity. TCRdb fed the 5' RACE reads into MiXCR, producing one record per CDR3 protein. The repertoire includes fewer than 400,000 distinct CDR3 sequences, 7.5% to 9% of them detected once, and about 14% sits in the top ten. Input material: blood, either unsorted or a sorted T cell fraction (not recorded which). All receptors derive from a male donor with ankylosing spondylitis.

The chain joins TRBV9 to TRBJ2-2, with D possibly TRBD2 on 6 matching bases. CDR3 length equals 16 residues. Trimming took off 0 bases at V and 5 bases at J, with 14 bases between the two ends. Germline values: CDR1 SGDLS, CDR2 YYNGEE. For the CDR3, the DNA is TGTGCCAGCAGCGTAGAGTGGGGGGAGAGGACCGGGGAGCTGTTTTTT. Protein: CASSVEWGERTGELFF.

The V call is TRBV18, the J call TRBJ1-5; D not certain. Trimming shortened V by 3 bases and J by 3 bases, and 6 bases separated the two germline ends. The CDR3 totals 13 residues. Germline V gives CDR1 KGHSH, CDR2 LQKENI. CDR3 protein: CASSPEHNQPQHF. The CDR3 region has the DNA TGTGCCAGCTCACCGGAACACAATCAGCCCCAGCATTTT. The full variable domain, with the rest looked up from reference TRBV18 and TRBJ1-5, is NAGVMQNPRHLVRRRGQEARLRCSPMKGHSHVYWYRQLPEEGLKFMVYLQKENIIDESGMPKERFSAEFPKEGPSILRIQQVVRGDSAAYFCASSPEHNQPQHFGDGTRLSIL.

The chain has TRBV4-2 and TRBJ2-7; tentatively, D is TRBD1 (7 bases). Germline V CDR1 and CDR2: LGHNA, YNFKEQ. The CDR3 covers 15 residues. V was pared by 1 base and J by 4 bases, with 14 bases between. The CDR3 DNA reads TGTGCCAGCAGCCAAGTGGACAGGACTACGTACGAGCAGTACTTC. This encodes CASSQVDRTTYEQYF.

Only a few counts were recorded for this clonotype. This rearrangement joins TRBV18 to TRBJ2-7; 10 nucleotides line up with TRBD2. V shed 1 base, J shed 2 bases, and the junction held 5 bases outside the gene matches. The length of the CDR3 is 16 residues. Per germline, CDR1 KGHSH and CDR2 LQKENI. The DNA of the CDR3 is TGTGCCAGCTCACCACGTAATAGCGGGAGGACCTACGAGCAGTACTTC. It yields the protein CASSPRNSGRTYEQYF.

This clonotype was counted between two and nine times. The J gene is TRBJ2-3, the V gene TRBV7-2; D might be TRBD1 or TRBD2, each matching 6 bases. The CDR3 loop spans 17 amino acids. Germline-derived CDR1 and CDR2 are SGHTA and FQGNSA. V lost 6 bases and J lost 2, with 21 bases in between. The CDR3: CASSREGGTIITDTQYF. The CDR3 bases are TGTGCCAGCAGTCGAGAGGGGGGAACGATCATCACAGATACGCAGTATTTT.

This clonotype has only a few counts. The rearrangement joins TRBV10-3 to TRBJ1-4; the D is unclear. This CDR3 is 14 amino acids long. Between the trimmed V and J ends, which lost 4 bases and 10 bases, there was a span of 16 bases. CDR1 and CDR2 from the germline V gene are ENHRY and SYGVKD. The CDR3 bases are TGTGCCATCAGTGCGGCCGCCGAAGACCCAAAACTGTTTTTT. Translation: CAISAAAEDPKLFF.

This clonotype was counted many times. This chain connects TRBV12-3 or TRBV12-4 to TRBJ2-2; D is perhaps TRBD1 (6 bases). The germline V and J ends were trimmed by 6 bases and 1 base, with 9 bases remaining between them. The CDR3 covers 14 residues. CDR3 bases: TGTGCCAGCAGCCAGACAGGGAACACCGGGGAGCTGTTTTTT. Its protein is CASSQTGNTGELFF.

This clonotype was found a few times. The rearrangement joins TRBV29-1 to TRBJ2-3; D unresolved. V was clipped by 6 bases and J by 6 bases, with 16 bases between them. CDR1 is SQVTM, CDR2 ANQGSEA, per germline. The CDR3 totals 13 residues. In nucleotides, the CDR3 is TGCAGCGTGACCCCATGGGCTACCGATACGCAGTATTTT. Protein: CSVTPWATDTQYF.

This sequence joins TRBV5-1 and TRBJ2-3, with 8 positions matching TRBD2. Trimming at V came to 1 base and at J to 2 bases, leaving 3 bases not matched to a gene. CDR3 length: 15 residues. Germline V gives CDR1 SGHRS, CDR2 YFSETQ. In DNA form, the CDR3 reads TGCGCCAGCAGCTTGACTAGCGGTACCACAGATACGCAGTATTTT. Translation: CASSLTSGTTDTQYF.

Only a few counts were recorded for this clonotype. The chain couples TRBV21-1 to TRBJ1-3. TRBV21-1 is recorded as a pseudogene. The CDR3 spans 15 residues. CDR3 coding DNA: TGTGCCAGCAGCATAAGCCGGAGCTCTGGAAACACCATATATTTT. Residues: CASSISRSSGNTIYF.

The chain is built from TRBV4-3 and TRBJ2-4, with 7 positions matching TRBD1. The CDR3 loop spans 14 amino acids. The ends lost 3 bases at V and 8 bases at J; junction bases unmatched: 7. The germline V gene has CDR1 LGHNA and CDR2 YSLEER. The DNA of the CDR3 is TGCGCCAGCAGCCATTTTCGACAGGGAGACATTCAGTACTTC. This translates into CASSHFRQGDIQYF.

This clonotype occurred a few times. The chain joins TRBV2 to TRBJ2-2; D is unclear. This CDR3 is built from 13 residues. V lost 6 bases and J 5 bases, leaving 10 bases between the germline ends. Germline CDR1 is SNHLY and CDR2 is FYNNEI. As DNA, the CDR3 is TGTGCCAGCAGCGCAGAAATTACCGGGGAGCTGTTTTTT. This gives the protein CASSAEITGELFF.

This clonotype was recorded a few times. The V gene is TRBV20-1, the J gene TRBJ1-2, with 9 bases matching TRBD1. With 3 bases clipped from V and 6 bases from J, the junction kept 5 bases outside the gene matches. This CDR3 is 13 amino acids long. Looked up from germline, CDR1 is DFQATT and CDR2 is SNEGSKA (reference sequence). CDR3 in amino acids: CSARRGQGDGYTF. The CDR3 DNA follows: TGCAGTGCTAGGAGGGGACAGGGAGATGGCTACACCTTC.

The V gene is TRBV5-1, the J gene TRBJ2-4; 9 bases match TRBD1. Germline-derived CDR1 and CDR2 are SGHRS and YFSETQ. The ends lost 3 bases at V and 0 bases at J; junction bases unmatched: 7. The CDR3 consists of 17 residues. The CDR3 sequence is CASSYPRDRVAKNIQYF. CDR3 DNA: TGCGCCAGCAGCTACCCACGGGACAGGGTAGCCAAAAACATTCAGTACTTC.

This clonotype was observed a handful of times. V gene TRBV20-1 combines with J gene TRBJ1-1; unclear D gene. CDR3 length equals 12 residues. V gave up 3 bases and J gave up 0 bases, with 5 bases separating them. CDR1 is DFQATT and CDR2 is SNEGSKA in the germline V gene (reference sequence). Here the CDR3 reads CSASPMNTEAFF. The CDR3 coding sequence is TGCAGTGCTAGTCCAATGAACACTGAAGCTTTCTTT.

This clonotype has more than one count but fewer than ten. The chain uses TRBV15 and TRBJ2-2, with D uncertain. The CDR3 has 14 residues. CDR1 and CDR2 from the germline V gene are LNHNV and YYDKDF (reference sequence). The V gene lost 0 bases and the J gene lost 8 bases, with 10 bases spanning the gap. The CDR3 sequence is CATSRDPRPGELFF. The CDR3, as DNA: TGTGCCACCAGCAGAGACCCCCGGCCGGGGGAGCTGTTTTTT.

The chain is built from TRBV14 and TRBJ2-1, with TRBD1 identical over 7 bases. Germline loops: CDR1 SGHDN, CDR2 FVKESK. The CDR3 has 15 residues. Trimming removed 5 bases from V and 6 bases from J; junction bases left unmatched: 10. CDR3 nucleotide sequence: TGTGCCAGCAGCTCCAACAGGGGAGCGATCAATGAGCAGTTCTTC. Protein product: CASSSNRGAINEQFF.

The sample holds a few counts of this clonotype. The chain's CDR3 is CASSQQQGSNTEAFF. CDR3 bases: TGTGCCAGCAGTCAGCAACAGGGTAGTAACACTGAAGCTTTCTTT. The chain combines TRBV12-3 or TRBV12-4 with TRBJ1-1; possible D gene TRBD1, 6 bases. The CDR3 is made up of 15 amino acids. Between the trimmed V and J ends, which lost 5 bases and 2 bases, there was a span of 15 bases.